The 32 T cell receptor beta chains in this list originate from one sample, sequenced in a study of spatial heterogeneity in lung cancer (dated by TCRdb to about 2019). Receptors were amplified or captured by 5' RACE. For sequencing, a NextSeq 500 was employed. In-frame beta chains were kept once TCRdb had trimmed the public reads at Q25 with fastp and called clones with MiXCR. Rows merge per CDR3 protein into single entries with the most common DNA and genes. A total of about 52,000 distinct CDR3 sequences appear in this sample, more than 6.5% of them only once. Over 30% of the sample belongs to the ten largest clones. Explained via the paper, the time point label denotes: blood at routine non-recurrence follow-up after resection. Without any cell sorting, TCR sequencing was performed on whole RNA extracted either from tumor and nontumor lung tissue or from cryopreserved PBMC samples. This material consisted of PBMCs, taken at follow-up. These receptors were obtained from a female donor with early-stage non-small cell lung cancer.

This clonotype was counted many times. The rearrangement links TRBV2 to TRBJ2-5; the match to TRBD2 covers 10 bases. The length of the CDR3 is 14 residues. Germline lookup yields CDR1 SNHLY and CDR2 FYNNEI. J gave up 4 bases and V 7 bases, and 6 bases lay outside the gene matches. CDR3 sequence: CASTVSGGRETQYF. CDR3 coding DNA: TGTGCCAGCACCGTTAGCGGGGGGCGAGAGACCCAGTACTTC.

Many counts were recorded for this clonotype. Mismatch with germline at one junction end may stem from a read error. The CDR3: CASSLDLDTQYF. Written as DNA, the CDR3 is TGTGCAAGCAGCCTGGATCTGGATACGCAGTATTTT. This rearrangement joins TRBV11-2 to TRBJ2-3; D is undetermined. The CDR3 is 12 amino acids. CDR1 and CDR2 (germline): SGHAT, FQNNGV.

This clonotype was seen a few times. The chain combines TRBV10-3 with TRBJ2-3; the D gene is possibly TRBD2 (7 bases). CDR1 ENHRY and CDR2 SYGVKD come from the germline V gene. With 11 bases removed from V and 2 bases from J, the gap between germline ends came to 14 bases. This CDR3 spans 13 amino acids. The CDR3, as DNA: TGTGCCTCACTAGGGGGGGACACAGATACGCAGTATTTT. This gives the protein CASLGGDTDTQYF.

This clonotype was seen a handful of times. The J gene is TRBJ1-1, the V gene TRBV7-2; D is unclear. Germline V gives CDR1 SGHTA, CDR2 FQGNSA. Trimming pared 2 bases from V and 7 bases from J, leaving 11 bases between. The CDR3 length is 13 residues. The CDR3 sequence is CASSLSSLGEAFF. For the CDR3, the DNA is TGTGCCAGCAGCTTAAGCTCCTTGGGTGAAGCTTTCTTT.

This clonotype was counted a few times. The genes are TRBV13 and TRBJ2-1; D tentatively reads TRBD1 or TRBD2 (5 bases each). The germline gives CDR1 PRHDT, CDR2 FYEKMQ (reference sequence). This CDR3 has 17 residues. Trimming cost V 10 bases and J 5 bases, with 27 bases left between them. CDR3 sequence: CATARAQGAFFDNEQFF. In nucleotides, the CDR3 is TGTGCCACCGCTCGGGCCCAGGGAGCTTTCTTTGACAATGAGCAGTTCTTC.

This clonotype was picked up many times. The chain joins TRBV19 to TRBJ2-4; 8 nucleotides align to TRBD1. This CDR3 has 15 residues. The germline CDR1 and CDR2 sequences are LNHDA and SQIVND (reference sequence). With 5 bases clipped from V and 1 base from J, the junction kept 4 bases outside the gene matches. The CDR3: CASSSTGVAKNIQYF. CDR3 DNA sequence: TGTGCCAGTAGTTCGACAGGGGTTGCCAAAAACATTCAGTACTTC.

This clonotype has just a few counts. V and J are TRBV10-3 and TRBJ2-1; TRBD1 or TRBD2 may be the D gene (5 bases each). Trimming shortened V by 6 bases and J by 4 bases, and 13 bases separated the two germline ends. The germline CDR1 and CDR2 sequences are ENHRY and SYGVKD. This CDR3 is 14 amino acids long. CDR3 region: CAIRPQEAYNEQFF. The CDR3 DNA is TGTGCCATCAGACCACAGGAGGCTTACAATGAGCAGTTCTTC.

This clonotype was counted between two and nine times. One end of the junction varies from germline; a read error may be responsible. The J gene is TRBJ1-2, the V gene TRBV20-1, with 9 bases matching TRBD1. The germline gives CDR1 DFQATT, CDR2 SNEGSKA (reference sequence). CDR3 length equals 15 residues. Here the CDR3 reads CSARDRGQGVGGYTF. The CDR3 DNA follows: TGCAGTGCTCGAGACAGGGGACAGGGCGTAGGCGGCTACACCTTC.

CDR3 bases: TGTGCCAGCAGTCCGGGACTAGCGGGGCCCCCCCAAGAGACCCAGTACTTC. This encodes CASSPGLAGPPQETQYF. The chain is built from TRBV27 and TRBJ2-5; 13 positions match TRBD2. The CDR3 totals 17 residues. Germline V gives CDR1 MNHEY, CDR2 SMNVEV (reference sequence). V was pared by 5 bases and J by 1 base, with 7 bases of the junction left unmatched.

In its sample, this clonotype was seen many times. J is TRBJ1-1 and V is TRBV7-9; the D gene is possibly TRBD1 (5 bases). The ends were cut back, 4 bases at V and 6 bases at J, with 15 bases in the middle. The CDR3 loop spans 14 amino acids. In germline, CDR1 is SEHNR, CDR2 FQNEAQ (reference sequence). CDR3 protein: CASSSLWGDAEAFF. Written as DNA, the CDR3 is TGTGCCAGCAGCTCCCTGTGGGGGGACGCTGAAGCTTTCTTT.

This clonotype came up many times. The chain is built from TRBV7-3 and TRBJ2-1, with D perhaps matching TRBD2 (7 bases). V was shortened by 3 bases and J by 2 bases, with 11 bases between the two germline ends. The CDR3 loop spans 15 amino acids. Germline-derived CDR1 and CDR2 are SGHTA and FQGTGA. DNA of the CDR3: TGTGCCAGCAGCTTTCTCGGGGGGCCCTACAATGAGCAGTTCTTC. Translation: CASSFLGGPYNEQFF.

This clonotype appeared a few times. The CDR3 DNA is TGTGCCAGCAGACAAGGAAACACCATATATTTT. Amino acid sequence: CASRQGNTIYF. The chain has TRBV7-2 and TRBJ1-3; D is unclear. There are 11 residues in the CDR3. V was cut by 6 bases and J by 4 bases, with 4 bases left in between. Looked up from germline, CDR1 is SGHTA and CDR2 is FQGNSA. Based on the CDR3 plus reference TRBV7-2 and TRBJ1-3, the full variable domain is GAGVSQSPSNKVTEKGKDVELRCDPISGHTALYWYRQSLGQGLEFLIYFQGNSAPDKSGLPSDRFSAERTGGSVSTLTIQRTQQEDSAVYLCASRQGNTIYFGEGSWLTVV.

The J gene is TRBJ1-2, the V gene TRBV7-9, with D possibly TRBD1 on 6 matching bases. CDR3 size: 15 residues. The V gene lost 5 bases and the J gene lost 2 bases, with 15 bases spanning the gap. Looked up from germline, CDR1 is SEHNR and CDR2 is FQNEAQ (reference sequence). The CDR3 loop reads CASSNTGGQNYGYTF. The CDR3 bases are TGTGCCAGCAGCAACACGGGAGGACAGAACTATGGCTACACCTTC.

A few counts support this clonotype. V and J are TRBV7-2 and TRBJ1-2; TRBD1 matches 12 bases. V shed 4 bases and J 8 bases; nucleotides not matched to a gene: 5. This CDR3 region has 14 residues. Looked up from germline, CDR1 is SGHTA and CDR2 is FQGNSA. CDR3 sequence: CASSYAGTGGGYTF. The CDR3 nucleotides read TGTGCCAGCAGCTACGCCGGGACAGGGGGCGGCTACACCTTC.

The rearrangement uses TRBV5-5 and TRBJ2-3, with D unclear. The CDR3 totals 16 residues. The germline CDR1 and CDR2 sequences are SGHKS and YYEKEE (reference sequence). Trimming cost V 4 bases and J 1 base, with 16 bases left between them. The CDR3 DNA reads as TGTGCCAGCAGCCCGAGGACCGGCGAGGGCACAGATACGCAGTATTTT. Amino acid sequence: CASSPRTGEGTDTQYF.

This clonotype was counted many times. The genes are TRBV12-3 or TRBV12-4 and TRBJ2-5; D possibly corresponds to TRBD2 (6 bases). Trimming cost V 7 bases and J 1 base, with 16 bases left between them. The CDR3 spans 15 residues. CDR3 sequence (DNA): TGTGCCAGCACCGGTGCCTGGGGGGTCCAAGAGACCCAGTACTTC. Translated, it gives CASTGAWGVQETQYF.

This clonotype was recorded many times. V is TRBV7-2 and J is TRBJ1-3; D ambiguous. This CDR3 is built from 15 residues. V was clipped by 4 bases and J by 4 bases, with 14 bases between them. CDR1 is SGHTA, CDR2 FQGNSA, per germline. The CDR3 sequence: CASSSRRSLGNTIYF. CDR3 nucleotides: TGTGCCAGCAGCTCCCGACGGTCTCTGGGAAACACCATATATTTT.

This clonotype was counted between two and nine times. The V call is TRBV9, the J call TRBJ2-3; D remains ambiguous. This CDR3 is built from 14 residues. Germline V lookup: CDR1 SGDLS, CDR2 YYNGEE. Trimming shortened V by 4 bases and J by 1 base, and 10 bases separated the two germline ends. The CDR3 is CASSPRPGTDTQYF. CDR3 in DNA: TGTGCCAGCAGCCCCCGACCCGGCACAGATACGCAGTATTTT.

This clonotype occurred many times. This chain joins TRBV15 and TRBJ2-2; no reliable D call. The length of the CDR3 is 14 residues. The germline V gene encodes CDR1 LNHNV and CDR2 YYDKDF (reference sequence). Trimming cost V 6 bases and J 1 base, with 9 bases left between them. The CDR3 reads CATSGQLNTGELFF. The CDR3 DNA sequence: TGTGCCACCAGTGGCCAATTGAACACCGGGGAGCTGTTTTTT.

The chain recombines TRBV5-1 with TRBJ2-1, with TRBD2 matching over 7 bases. The V gene end was trimmed by 4 bases and the J gene end by 8 bases; junction bases not matched to a gene: 9. Germline lookup yields CDR1 SGHRS and CDR2 YFSETQ. This CDR3 is 14 amino acids long. The CDR3 sequence is CASSIGTTSDEQFF. The CDR3 bases are TGCGCCAGCAGCATCGGGACTACGTCCGATGAGCAGTTCTTC.

This clonotype has a handful of counts. The V and J genes are TRBV12-3 or TRBV12-4 and TRBJ1-1; no reliable D call. With 3 bases removed from V and 3 bases from J, the gap between germline ends came to 8 bases. CDR3 length: 13 amino acids. The CDR3 nucleotides read TGTGCCAGCAGTTTTGTCGGGGACACTGAAGCTTTCTTT. Amino acid sequence: CASSFVGDTEAFF.

This clonotype showed up many times. The chain recombines TRBV23-1 with TRBJ2-3, with TRBD1 identical over 7 bases. TRBV23-1 carries the ORF label, with uncertain function. This CDR3 spans 15 amino acids. V lost 8 bases to trimming and J lost 2 bases; unmatched junction nucleotides: 10. Here the CDR3 DNA reads TGCGCCAGCCCCCAGGGGGTGGCACACACAGATACGCAGTATTTT. Its translation: CASPQGVAHTDTQYF.

The chain is built from TRBV20-1 and TRBJ2-1, with unresolved D. Trimming shortened V by 6 bases and J by 2 bases, and 14 bases separated the two germline ends. The CDR3 consists of 14 residues. CDR1 is DFQATT and CDR2 is SNEGSKA in the germline V gene (reference sequence). CDR3 DNA: TGCAGTGCCATCAACTTCCGGCCCTACAATGAGCAGTTCTTC. It yields the protein CSAINFRPYNEQFF.

This clonotype was seen a few times. This chain joins TRBV29-1 and TRBJ1-1; D is possibly TRBD1 (6 bases). Per the germline V gene, CDR1 is SQVTM and CDR2 is ANQGSEA. The CDR3 extends over 14 amino acids. Trimming removed 6 bases from V and 2 bases from J, with 16 bases in between. The CDR3 nucleotides read TGCAGCGTCACCCGGAGGGGGGCTAACACTGAAGCTTTCTTT. Amino acids: CSVTRRGANTEAFF.

This clonotype has at least ten counts. The chain couples TRBV20-1 to TRBJ2-2, with D uncertain. Germline assignment: CDR1 DFQATT and CDR2 SNEGSKA (reference sequence). CDR3 size: 12 residues. The germline V and J ends were trimmed by 2 bases and 6 bases, with 7 bases remaining between them. CDR3 amino acids: CSARQIPGELFF. CDR3 DNA: TGCAGTGCTAGACAGATTCCCGGGGAGCTGTTTTTT.

This clonotype was seen a handful of times. This rearrangement joins TRBV7-2 to TRBJ1-5; D unresolved. Trimming took off 1 base at V and 3 bases at J, with 10 bases between the two ends. Germline CDR1 SGHTA, CDR2 FQGNSA. The CDR3 is made up of 15 amino acids. DNA of the CDR3: TGTGCCAGCAGCTTAGACGCGGCGATCAATCAGCCCCAGCATTTT. This codes for CASSLDAAINQPQHF. The variable domain in full, completed from reference TRBV7-2 and TRBJ1-5, reads GAGVSQSPSNKVTEKGKDVELRCDPISGHTALYWYRQSLGQGLEFLIYFQGNSAPDKSGLPSDRFSAERTGGSVSTLTIQRTQQEDSAVYLCASSLDAAINQPQHFGDGTRLSIL.

There are many counts of this clonotype. The chain is built from TRBV12-3 or TRBV12-4 and TRBJ2-7; D uncertain. Between the trimmed V and J ends, which lost 3 bases and 2 bases, there was a span of 14 bases. This CDR3 has 15 amino acids. The chain's CDR3 is CASSFAQARAYEQYF. As DNA, the CDR3 is TGTGCCAGCAGTTTTGCCCAGGCCCGGGCCTACGAGCAGTACTTC.

The J gene is TRBJ1-2, the V gene TRBV5-1; 8 nucleotides agree with TRBD1. Germline V lookup: CDR1 SGHRS, CDR2 YFSETQ. The CDR3 covers 14 residues. V was clipped by 3 bases and J by 6 bases; unmatched bases: 7. The CDR3: CASSWIQGGDGYTF. The CDR3 nucleotides are TGCGCCAGCAGCTGGATACAGGGGGGAGATGGCTACACCTTC.

The sample holds many counts of this clonotype. The chain is built from TRBV7-3 and TRBJ2-1; no clear D. The CDR3 runs to 15 residues. In germline, CDR1 is SGHTA, CDR2 FQGTGA. Deletions cut 1 base from V and 10 bases from J, with 17 bases between. This chain's CDR3 is CASSLNLQTGAEQFF. Here the CDR3 DNA reads TGTGCCAGCAGCTTAAACCTTCAGACCGGCGCGGAGCAGTTCTTC.

This clonotype appeared many times. This rearrangement joins TRBV5-1 to TRBJ2-6; 10 bases map to TRBD1. Unmatched junction bases numbered 8, after V lost 7 bases and J lost 1 base. Germline loops: CDR1 SGHRS, CDR2 YFSETQ. The CDR3 runs 17 residues. The CDR3, as DNA: TGCGCCAGCCATTCCGGGACAGGGGCTTCTGGGGCCAACGTCCTGACTTTC. Residues: CASHSGTGASGANVLTF. The full variable domain, with the rest looked up from reference TRBV5-1 and TRBJ2-6, is KAGVTQTPRYLIKTRGQQVTLSCSPISGHRSVSWYQQTPGQGLQFLFEYFSETQRNKGNFPGRFSGRQFSNSRSEMNVSTLELGDSALYLCASHSGTGASGANVLTFGAGSRLTVL.

The gene calls are TRBV2 and TRBJ2-7, with D possibly being TRBD2 (6 bases). Trimming pared 3 bases from V and 6 bases from J, leaving 9 bases between. This CDR3 spans 12 amino acids. The germline CDR1 and CDR2 sequences are SNHLY and FYNNEI. The CDR3 DNA sequence: TGTGCCAGCAGTGACCAGGGAGGCGAGCAGTACTTC. As protein: CASSDQGGEQYF.

This chain links TRBV30 with TRBJ2-2; D remains ambiguous. The germline V gene encodes CDR1 GTSNPN and CDR2 SVGIG (reference sequence). The CDR3 consists of 12 residues. Between the trimmed V and J ends, which lost 8 bases and 2 bases, there was a span of 9 bases. CDR3 sequence reads: CAADGNTGELFF. DNA for the CDR3: TGTGCCGCGGACGGTAACACCGGGGAGCTGTTTTTT.